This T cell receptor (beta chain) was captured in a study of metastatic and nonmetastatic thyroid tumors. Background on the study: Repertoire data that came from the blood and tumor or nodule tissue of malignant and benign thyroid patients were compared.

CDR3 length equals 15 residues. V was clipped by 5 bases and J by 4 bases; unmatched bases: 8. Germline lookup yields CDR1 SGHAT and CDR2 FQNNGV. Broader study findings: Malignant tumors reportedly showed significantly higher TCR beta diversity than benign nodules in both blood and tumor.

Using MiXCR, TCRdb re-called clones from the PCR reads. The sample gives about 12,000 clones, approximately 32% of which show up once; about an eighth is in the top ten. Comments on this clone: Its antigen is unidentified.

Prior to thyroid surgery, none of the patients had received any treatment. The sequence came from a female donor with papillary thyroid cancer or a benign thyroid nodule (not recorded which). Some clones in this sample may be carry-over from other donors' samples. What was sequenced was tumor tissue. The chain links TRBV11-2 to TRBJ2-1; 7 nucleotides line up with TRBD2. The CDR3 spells CASSRPGRGYNEQFF. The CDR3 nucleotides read TGTGCCAGCAGCCGCCCTGGGCGGGGGTACAATGAGCAGTTCTTC.